This T cell receptor (beta chain) was profiled in a study of sequential checkpoint blockade in melanoma. Treatment here: randomized to nivolumab then ipilimumab (arm A) or the reverse (arm B). Patients had received no earlier DNA-damaging chemotherapy. From thawed PBMCs, live CD3+CD8+ cells negative for CD19 and CD56 were sorted. Method: immunoSEQ multiplex PCR; TCRdb's copy keeps in-frame clones and lacks some. The sample has 4,000 to 6,500 clones, 70% to 85% seen once. The sample was CD8+ T cells sorted from blood (inferred from file names), taken from a patient given nivolumab and ipilimumab in sequence. The receptor was derived from a human donor with melanoma.

CDR3 protein: CASSEGTGGRLSEKLFF. The DNA of the CDR3 is TGTGCCAGCAGTGAAGGGACAGGGGGCCGGCTAAGTGAAAAACTGTTTTTT. The rearrangement uses TRBV2 and TRBJ1-4, with 11 bases identical to TRBD1. Germline V lookup: CDR1 SNHLY, CDR2 FYNNEI. This CDR3 is 17 amino acids long. V lost 1 base, J lost 7 bases, and 8 bases stayed unmatched.